One sample yielded the 13 T cell receptor beta chains listed below, sequenced in a study of CD8+ T cells in alopecia areata. As for treatment: oral pan-JAK inhibitor, 5-10 mg twice daily. It was cDNA, reverse transcribed from extracted RNA, that served as the sequencing template. Data came from immunoSEQ multiplex PCR; TCRdb stores just in-frame clones and leaves some out. The repertoire includes approximately 200,000 clones, 60% of them detected once, and about 3.5% sits in the top ten. The sequences come from CD4+ T cells sorted from blood, collected at week 4, from a patient treated with tofacitinib. The receptor set was obtained from a human donor with alopecia areata.

This sequence joins TRBV30 and TRBJ1-6; a possible D gene is TRBD1 (6 bases). The length of the CDR3 is 12 residues. In germline, CDR1 is GTSNPN, CDR2 SVGIG (reference sequence). Trimming took off 4 bases at V and 9 bases at J, with 10 bases between the two ends. The DNA for the CDR3 is TGTGCCTGGAACAGGGTATCTTCACCCCTCCACTTT. Amino acids: CAWNRVSSPLHF.

The chain employs TRBV27 and TRBJ1-2; D is unclear. CDR1 and CDR2 from the germline V gene are MNHEY and SMNVEV (reference sequence). This CDR3 is 13 amino acids long. V was shortened by 5 bases and J by 4 bases, with 11 bases between the two germline ends. CDR3 DNA: TGTGCCAGCAGTCCCCGACGCAGCTATGGCTACACCTTC. This translates into CASSPRRSYGYTF.

The chain recombines TRBV7-2 with TRBJ1-2, with 9 bases aligning to TRBD1. With V trimmed by 2 bases and J by 4 bases, 5 bases remained unmatched. The CDR3 loop spans 15 amino acids. Looked up from germline, CDR1 is SGHTA and CDR2 is FQGNSA. CDR3 amino acids: CASSLIMGQGYGYTF. The CDR3 DNA reads TGTGCCAGCAGCTTAATAATGGGACAGGGCTATGGCTACACCTTC.

This sequence joins TRBV2 and TRBJ2-5; D is uncertain. The CDR3 spans 14 residues. V lost 5 bases, J lost 0 bases, and 10 bases lay in between. Germline V gives CDR1 SNHLY, CDR2 FYNNEI. The CDR3 loop is CASSPDWNQETQYF. The DNA of the CDR3 is TGTGCCAGCAGTCCCGACTGGAACCAAGAGACCCAGTACTTC. Full variable domain (rest looked up from reference TRBV2 and TRBJ2-5): EPEVTQTPSHQVTQMGQEVILRCVPISNHLYFYWYRQILGQKVEFLVSFYNNEISEKSEIFDDQFSVERPDGSNFTLKIRSTKLEDSAMYFCASSPDWNQETQYFGPGTRLLVL.

This clone was counted between two and nine times. The chain carries TRBV30 and TRBJ1-1; tentatively, D is TRBD1 (5 bases). Germline assignment: CDR1 GTSNPN and CDR2 SVGIG (reference sequence). The V end lost 1 base, the J end lost 1 base, and 7 bases lay between the germline ends. This CDR3 region has 13 residues. CDR3 coding DNA: TGTGCCTGGAGTGACAGGTCGAACACTGAAGCTTTCTTT. Its translation is CAWSDRSNTEAFF.

CDR3 protein: CASSQSLQGLGGYTF. The CDR3 DNA reads TGTGCCAGCAGCCAATCACTACAGGGGCTGGGTGGCTACACCTTC. The chain is built from TRBV4-2 and TRBJ1-2; 7 bases align to TRBD1. Germline V gene lookup returns CDR1 LGHNA and CDR2 YNFKEQ. The CDR3 has 15 residues. The ends lost 2 bases at V and 7 bases at J; junction bases unmatched: 10.

A single count supports this clone. The chain carries TRBV30 and TRBJ1-6; 7 positions match TRBD1. CDR1 and CDR2 from the germline V gene are GTSNPN and SVGIG (reference sequence). J was trimmed by 10 bases and V by 2 bases; bases with no gene match: 5. The CDR3 totals 13 residues. CDR3 DNA: TGTGCCTGGAGTAAGGCAGGGGGATCACCCCTCCACTTT. Its protein product is CAWSKAGGSPLHF.

In this sample, this clone turned up once. The V and J genes are TRBV5-1 and TRBJ2-3, with 7 bases that match TRBD1. After removal of 5 bases from V and 6 bases from J, the junction contained 6 bases not matched to a gene. This CDR3 is built from 13 residues. Germline V gives CDR1 SGHRS, CDR2 YFSETQ. This chain's CDR3 is CASRGQAWDTQYF. The CDR3 nucleotides are TGCGCCAGCAGAGGACAGGCGTGGGATACGCAGTATTTT.

This sequence joins TRBV7-2 and TRBJ2-7; D may be TRBD1 (6 bases). From germline, CDR1 is SGHTA and CDR2 FQGNSA. V lost 5 bases and J 2 bases, leaving 19 bases between the germline ends. This CDR3 is 16 amino acids long. CDR3 in amino acids: CASSVPRAPGAYEQYF. The CDR3 DNA is TGTGCCAGCAGCGTACCCCGGGCCCCAGGGGCCTACGAGCAGTACTTC.

The V gene is TRBV4-1, the J gene TRBJ2-5; D is unresolved. The CDR3 runs to 13 residues. Trimming took off 1 base at V and 2 bases at J, with 5 bases between the two ends. Germline V lookup: CDR1 MGHRA, CDR2 YSYEKL. The CDR3 coding sequence is TGCGCCAGCAGCCAAGCGACTCAAGAGACCCAGTACTTC. Amino acids: CASSQATQETQYF.

The table lists this clone with a count of one. Other nucleotide sequences in the sample specify the same CDR3. The chain is built from TRBV29-1 and TRBJ1-1; no definite D call. Germline V gene data show CDR1 as SQVTM and CDR2 as ANQGSEA. V lost 7 bases, J lost 4 bases, and 4 bases lay in between. The CDR3 contains 9 residues. In DNA form, the CDR3 reads TGCAGCGGCGGCACTGAAGCTTTCTTT. Protein: CSGGTEAFF. The entire variable domain, with the rest obtained from reference TRBV29-1 and TRBJ1-1, is as follows: SAVISQKPSRDICQRGTSLTIQCQVDSQVTMMFWYRQQPGQSLTLIATANQGSEATYESGFVIDKFPISRPNLTFSTLTVSNMSPEDSSIYLCSGGTEAFFGQGTRLTVV.

The chain uses TRBV30 and TRBJ1-1; no clear D. Germline CDR1 is GTSNPN and CDR2 is SVGIG (reference sequence). V lost 0 bases to trimming and J lost 1 base, with 6 bases between them. The CDR3 has 13 residues. CDR3: CAWSVGWNTEAFF. The CDR3 nucleotides read TGTGCCTGGAGTGTAGGCTGGAACACTGAAGCTTTCTTT. The full variable domain, completed using reference TRBV30 and TRBJ1-1, is SQTIHQWPATLVQPVGSPLSLECTVEGTSNPNLYWYRQAAGRGLQLLFYSVGIGQISSEVPQNLSASRPQDRQFILSSKKLLLSDSGFYLCAWSVGWNTEAFFGQGTRLTVV.

The CDR3 DNA follows: TGCAGCGTTGAACCCCTCCGACAGGGTCAGAACTATGGCTACACCTTC. Amino acid sequence: CSVEPLRQGQNYGYTF. The rearrangement joins TRBV29-1 to TRBJ1-2, with 7 bases aligning to TRBD1. CDR1 is SQVTM and CDR2 is ANQGSEA in the germline V gene. The V and J ends lost 2 bases and 2 bases, in that order; junction bases with no gene match: 11. This CDR3 contains 16 residues.